These 28 T cell receptor beta chains share one sample of origin, sequenced in a study of vaccination and CD4 T cells after COVID-19 (dated by TCRdb to 2021 to 2024). The library was built by means of PCR. Sequencing instrument: Illumina iSeq 100. DNA from cultured CD4+ T cells underwent TCR sequencing with the Oncomine TCR Beta short-read assay at the Johns Hopkins FTIC core. TCRdb's own reprocessing of the public reads used fastp at Q25 and MiXCR and kept productive beta chains. Identical CDR3 protein sequences are pooled into one entry, listed with their most common genes and DNA. Counted in this sample were around 19,000 distinct CDR3 sequences; about two fifths of them appeared once. Around 18% of the sample is held by the ten biggest clonotypes. For these TCRs, the target antigens are not known. The meaning of the sample's treatment or condition label: approximately 10-day PBMC culture with coronavirus spike peptide pools or control peptides (ViraFEST assay).

The sample here was CD4+ T cells from blood, cultured in vitro, taken before SARS-CoV-2 vaccination. These receptors were taken from a human donor who received a COVID-19 vaccine.

V is TRBV6-1 and J is TRBJ2-2; D remains ambiguous. The V gene's germline CDR1 is MNHNS and CDR2 SASEGT. Trimming stripped 7 bases from V and 5 bases from J, with 20 bases between. CDR3 length: 16 residues. The CDR3 here is CASTGLTRTRTGELFF. The CDR3 DNA sequence: TGTGCCAGCACCGGGCTGACGCGGACGAGGACCGGGGAGCTGTTTTTT.

This clonotype was seen a handful of times. The rearrangement joins TRBV7-8 to TRBJ2-3; 8 nucleotides match TRBD1. Germline V CDR1 and CDR2: SGHVS, FQNEAQ. CDR3 length: 15 residues. Trimming took 5 bases from V and 8 from J; bases not matched to a gene: 12. As DNA, the CDR3 is TGTGCCAGCAGCCCAGATGGAGGGACAGGCGGTACGCAGTATTTT. This gives the protein CASSPDGGTGGTQYF.

The CDR3 sequence is CASSRRHEQYF. As DNA, the CDR3 is TGTGCCAGCTCCCGGAGGCACGAGCAGTACTTC. The chain carries TRBV2 and TRBJ2-7, with D possibly matching TRBD2 (5 bases). Germline assignment: CDR1 SNHLY and CDR2 FYNNEI. The V end was cut by 8 bases, the J end by 5 bases, with 10 bases between. The CDR3 extends over 11 amino acids.

Only a few counts were recorded for this clonotype. This chain links TRBV7-8 with TRBJ1-5; TRBD1 matches 8 bases. Trimming removed 0 bases from V and 3 bases from J; junction bases left unmatched: 4. The CDR3 has 16 amino acids. Germline values: CDR1 SGHVS, CDR2 FQNEAQ. CDR3 sequence reads: CASSLAGQGPNQPQHF. The CDR3 region has the DNA TGTGCCAGCAGCTTAGCCGGACAGGGACCCAATCAGCCCCAGCATTTT.

The chain employs TRBV20-1 and TRBJ2-1; 10 bases line up with TRBD2. From germline, CDR1 is DFQATT and CDR2 SNEGSKA (reference sequence). The V and J ends lost 6 bases and 2 bases, in that order; junction bases with no gene match: 10. The CDR3 has 16 residues. The CDR3 spells CSALIAGGGTYNEQFF. The CDR3 DNA follows: TGCAGTGCCCTCATAGCGGGGGGAGGTACCTACAATGAGCAGTTCTTC.

V is TRBV20-1 and J is TRBJ2-3; D is possibly TRBD2 (6 bases). The CDR3 length is 14 residues. Per the germline V gene, CDR1 is DFQATT and CDR2 is SNEGSKA (reference sequence). Trimming pared 3 bases from V and 5 bases from J, leaving 15 bases between. The CDR3 DNA is TGCAGTGCTAGCCCCGGGACTCTCGAAGATACGCAGTATTTT. Its translation is CSASPGTLEDTQYF.

The chain joins TRBV6-1 to TRBJ2-3, with 11 bases fitting TRBD2. The CDR3 sequence is 16 residues long. V shed 4 bases, J shed 5 bases, and the junction held 8 bases outside the gene matches. Looked up from germline, CDR1 is MNHNS and CDR2 is SASEGT. Here the CDR3 reads CASSGVAGGRRDTQYF. CDR3 bases: TGTGCCAGCAGTGGAGTAGCGGGGGGGCGGAGAGATACGCAGTATTTT.

This chain joins TRBV6-2 or TRBV6-3 and TRBJ1-6, with a possible D match to TRBD1 (6 bases). There are 16 residues in the CDR3. Germline V gene lookup returns CDR1 MNHEY and CDR2 SVGEGT. V lost 3 bases and J 7 bases, leaving 16 bases between the germline ends. CDR3 protein: CASSYSRDMGNSPLHF. The CDR3 nucleotides read TGTGCCAGCAGTTATTCCCGGGACATGGGGAATTCACCCCTCCACTTT.

The chain carries TRBV20-1 and TRBJ1-3, with D possibly matching TRBD1 (6 bases). The length of the CDR3 is 13 residues. V was pared by 5 bases and J by 3 bases, with 11 bases between. In germline, CDR1 is DFQATT, CDR2 SNEGSKA (reference sequence). The CDR3 loop is CSAARTVGNTIYF. The CDR3 nucleotides read TGCAGTGCTGCCCGGACAGTTGGAAACACCATATATTTT.

Remarks on this clonotype: At one end, the junction sequence differs from germline, possibly due to a read error. The V call is TRBV25-1, the J call TRBJ1-2, with 8 bases that match TRBD1. The CDR3 is 12 amino acids. Germline assignment: CDR1 MGHDK and CDR2 SYGVNS. The CDR3 DNA reads as TGTGCCAGCACAGACAGGGGCTATGGCTGCACCTTC. Translating it yields CASTDRGYGCTF.

In this sample, this clonotype turned up a few times. The V and J genes are TRBV30 and TRBJ2-3, with TRBD2 as a possible D gene (6 bases). The V end lost 4 bases, the J end lost 1 base, and 15 bases lay between the germline ends. The V gene's germline CDR1 is GTSNPN and CDR2 SVGIG (reference sequence). The CDR3 contains 15 residues. The CDR3 reads CAWKALGEGTDTQYF. The CDR3 coding sequence is TGTGCCTGGAAGGCCTTGGGGGAGGGCACAGATACGCAGTATTTT.

This clonotype was seen more than once but under ten times. As DNA, the CDR3 is TGCAGTGCTAGCGGCGGTAGGACCCAGTACTTC. It codes for CSASGGRTQYF. J is TRBJ2-5 and V is TRBV20-1; D is undetermined. Trimming stripped 3 bases from V and 7 bases from J, with 9 bases between. From germline, CDR1 is DFQATT and CDR2 SNEGSKA (reference sequence). CDR3 length: 11 residues.

This clonotype was seen only a few times. The rearrangement links TRBV10-3 to TRBJ1-2; possible D gene TRBD1, 5 bases. Per the germline V gene, CDR1 is ENHRY and CDR2 is SYGVKD. Trimming removed 4 bases at V and 3 bases at J, with 6 bases between. This CDR3 has 12 residues. The DNA of the CDR3 is TGTGCCATCAGTGGAGGGGACTATGGCTACACCTTC. Encoded protein: CAISGGDYGYTF.

The chain employs TRBV19 and TRBJ1-1; D may be TRBD1 (5 bases). The V gene's germline CDR1 is LNHDA and CDR2 SQIVND (reference sequence). CDR3 length equals 13 residues. The V gene lost 10 bases and the J gene lost 5 bases, with 17 bases spanning the gap. CDR3 nucleotides: TGTGCCACCCTGCAGGGTAGCCGGACTGAAGCTTTCTTT. Translation: CATLQGSRTEAFF.

The chain has TRBV7-9 and TRBJ1-5, with 9 bases that match TRBD1. V lost 5 bases and J lost 2; bases outside the gene matches: 7. Per germline, CDR1 SEHNR and CDR2 FQNEAQ (reference sequence). CDR3 size: 16 residues. In DNA form, the CDR3 reads TGTGCCAGCAGCGGGATGACAGGGGGTGGCAATCAGCCCCAGCATTTT. This translates into CASSGMTGGGNQPQHF.

There are a few counts of this clonotype. For the CDR3, the DNA is TGTGCCAGCAGTTTGGCCTTTGGACAGGTTGAGGGCTACACCTTC. Translation: CASSLAFGQVEGYTF. The chain employs TRBV28 and TRBJ1-2; 7 nucleotides match TRBD1. The CDR3 length is 15 residues. Looked up from germline, CDR1 is MDHEN and CDR2 is SYDVKM. V dropped 3 bases and J dropped 8; count of bases not matched to a gene: 12.

This clonotype occurred a few times. The chain employs TRBV6-1 and TRBJ1-2; TRBD1 is a possible D gene (5 bases). The CDR3 length is 14 residues. The V and J ends lost 6 bases and 4 bases respectively, with 15 bases between them. In germline, CDR1 is MNHNS, CDR2 SASEGT. In DNA form, the CDR3 reads TGTGCCAGCAGCGAAAGAGACAGATTCTATGGCTACACCTTC. It translates to CASSERDRFYGYTF.

This clonotype showed up just a few times. J is TRBJ2-7 and V is TRBV5-4; 10 nucleotides match TRBD1. This CDR3 has 15 amino acids. The V gene end was trimmed by 4 bases and the J gene end by 5 bases; junction bases not matched to a gene: 9. Germline CDR1 and CDR2: SGHNT and YYREEE (reference sequence). CDR3 sequence reads: CASSHRDRGSDEQYF. CDR3 nucleotides: TGTGCCAGCAGCCACCGGGACAGGGGTTCCGACGAGCAGTACTTC.

The V gene is TRBV7-3, the J gene TRBJ2-1; D ambiguous. Trimming stripped 1 base from V and 6 bases from J, with 7 bases between. The CDR3 consists of 13 residues. The germline V gene encodes CDR1 SGHTA and CDR2 FQGTGA. This CDR3 reads CASSLRRGNEQFF. Written as DNA, the CDR3 is TGTGCCAGCAGCTTAAGGCGAGGCAATGAGCAGTTCTTC.

Only one count was recorded for this clonotype. V gene TRBV12-3 or TRBV12-4 combines with J gene TRBJ1-6, with D perhaps TRBD1 (6 bases). Trimming pared 6 bases from V and 6 bases from J, leaving 15 bases between. The CDR3 covers 15 residues. The CDR3 here is CASRSDRRSNSPLHF. The CDR3 DNA follows: TGTGCCAGCAGATCCGACAGGCGTTCTAATTCACCCCTCCACTTT.

In its sample, this clonotype was seen a few times. V and J are TRBV20-1 and TRBJ2-5; 9 positions match TRBD2. The CDR3 is made up of 15 amino acids. V gave up 0 bases and J gave up 5 bases; unmatched junction bases: 7. Germline V gives CDR1 DFQATT, CDR2 SNEGSKA (reference sequence). The CDR3 DNA sequence: TGCAGTGCTAGAGACCCTTTAGCGGGGGAGGAGACCCAGTACTTC. This translates into CSARDPLAGEETQYF.

The sample holds a few counts of this clonotype. The V call is TRBV27, the J call TRBJ2-7; no firm D call. The CDR3 extends over 15 amino acids. Germline CDR1 reads MNHEY; CDR2 reads SMNVEV (reference sequence). The ends were cut back, 6 bases at V and 3 bases at J, with 18 bases in the middle. CDR3 nucleotide sequence: TGTGCCAGCAGCTCCTATAGAGGCGGAAACTACGAGCAGTACTTC. Amino acid sequence: CASSSYRGGNYEQYF.

This clonotype was counted a few times. V and J are TRBV7-9 and TRBJ2-3, with 8 bases identical to TRBD2. V shed 1 base and J 1 base; nucleotides not matched to a gene: 1. The V gene's germline CDR1 is SEHNR and CDR2 FQNEAQ (reference sequence). The CDR3 is 15 residues long. In DNA form, the CDR3 reads TGTGCCAGCAGCTTAGTAGCGGGGCGCACAGATACGCAGTATTTT. This encodes CASSLVAGRTDTQYF.

The chain combines TRBV20-1 with TRBJ1-4; TRBD1 matches at 9 bases. Germline V gene data show CDR1 as DFQATT and CDR2 as SNEGSKA (reference sequence). There are 14 residues in the CDR3. The V gene end was trimmed by 6 bases and the J gene end by 4 bases; junction bases not matched to a gene: 6. The CDR3 sequence: CSAPGTGINEKLFF. In nucleotides, the CDR3 is TGCAGTGCCCCCGGGACAGGGATTAATGAAAAACTGTTTTTT.

This chain's CDR3 is CASSESRGIGDGYTF. CDR3 in DNA: TGTGCCAGCAGTGAATCGAGGGGGATTGGGGATGGCTACACCTTC. The gene calls are TRBV25-1 and TRBJ1-2, with TRBD1 as a possible D gene (6 bases). The germline CDR1 and CDR2 sequences are MGHDK and SYGVNS. V shed 1 base and J shed 6 bases, with 15 bases lying between them. CDR3 length equals 15 residues.

J is TRBJ2-5 and V is TRBV20-1; possibly TRBD2 for D (5 bases). CDR1 and CDR2 (germline): DFQATT, SNEGSKA (reference sequence). V lost 0 bases and J lost 5, with 19 bases in between. There are 16 residues in the CDR3. CDR3 nucleotides: TGCAGTGCTAGAGATCCTTGGCAGGCGGGTATGGAGACCCAGTACTTC. This gives the protein CSARDPWQAGMETQYF.

V usage is TRBV18 and J usage is TRBJ2-7; D is undetermined. In germline, CDR1 is KGHSH, CDR2 LQKENI. CDR3 length: 14 amino acids. V was trimmed by 1 base and J by 1 base, leaving 8 bases between them. The CDR3 bases are TGTGCCAGCTCACCACGAGGAGTTTCCTACGAGCAGTACTTC. This codes for CASSPRGVSYEQYF. Full variable domain (remainder filled in from reference TRBV18 and TRBJ2-7): NAGVMQNPRHLVRRRGQEARLRCSPMKGHSHVYWYRQLPEEGLKFMVYLQKENIIDESGMPKERFSAEFPKEGPSILRIQQVVRGDSAAYFCASSPRGVSYEQYFGPGTRLTVT.

CDR3 residues: CSAKLSGGYEQYF. The CDR3 DNA reads as TGCAGTGCTAAATTAAGCGGGGGCTACGAGCAGTACTTC. The chain carries TRBV20-1 and TRBJ2-7; TRBD2 matches at 8 bases. The CDR3 consists of 13 residues. Germline-derived CDR1 and CDR2 are DFQATT and SNEGSKA (reference sequence). Losses at the gene ends were 4 bases for V and 3 bases for J; bases not matched to a gene: 5.